The clone carrying this T cell receptor beta chain has only one observation. Its matching antigen is unknown. This sample is drawn from a study of T cell responses to AZD1222 COVID-19 vaccine. General study findings and limits: It was only 6 or 7 AZD1222 recipients who were seropositive at baseline. Spike-specific TCR breadth and depth were elevated following two AZD1222 doses.

TCRdb keeps only in-frame clones here, not all; method: immunoSEQ multiplex PCR. The sample holds fewer than 200,000 clones; roughly 91% are singletons and the top ten take around 26%. The germline CDR1 and CDR2 sequences are MNHEY and SMNVEV (reference sequence). Losses at the gene ends were 5 bases for V and 5 bases for J; bases not matched to a gene: 4. The CDR3 has 15 amino acids. Sequenced here: peripheral blood, sampled 28 days after the second AZD1222 dose. The chain links TRBV27 to TRBJ1-6; 9 nucleotides line up with TRBD1. The receptor was isolated from an adult who received the AZD1222 COVID-19 vaccine. The DNA of the CDR3 is TGTGCCAGCAGTCCCGGGGACAGGGATAATTCACCCCTCCACTTT. This gives the protein CASSPGDRDNSPLHF.